Below are 2 T cell receptor beta chains sequenced from a single sample in a study of T cell responses to AZD1222 COVID-19 vaccine. Using immunoSEQ multiplex PCR, the repertoire was profiled, and TCRdb retains in-frame clones only, with some absent. This repertoire shows about 110,000 clones, about nine tenths found once; its top ten account for approximately 8.9%. The material was peripheral blood, obtained 28 days after the second AZD1222 dose. These receptors came from an adult who received the AZD1222 COVID-19 vaccine.

The chain links TRBV7-3 to TRBJ2-1; no firm D call. V was pared by 5 bases and J by 3 bases, with 5 bases between. CDR3 length: 12 residues. Germline CDR1 SGHTA, CDR2 FQGTGA. The CDR3 DNA follows: TGTGCCAGCAGCAGGGACTACAATGAGCAGTTCTTC. Residues: CASSRDYNEQFF.

This chain uses TRBV21-1 with TRBJ1-5. TRBV21-1 is recorded as a pseudogene. The CDR3 is 13 residues long. Here the CDR3 reads CAIHRIPTAPQHF. The CDR3 bases are TGTGCCATCCATCGCATTCCCACCGCGCCCCAGCATTTT.